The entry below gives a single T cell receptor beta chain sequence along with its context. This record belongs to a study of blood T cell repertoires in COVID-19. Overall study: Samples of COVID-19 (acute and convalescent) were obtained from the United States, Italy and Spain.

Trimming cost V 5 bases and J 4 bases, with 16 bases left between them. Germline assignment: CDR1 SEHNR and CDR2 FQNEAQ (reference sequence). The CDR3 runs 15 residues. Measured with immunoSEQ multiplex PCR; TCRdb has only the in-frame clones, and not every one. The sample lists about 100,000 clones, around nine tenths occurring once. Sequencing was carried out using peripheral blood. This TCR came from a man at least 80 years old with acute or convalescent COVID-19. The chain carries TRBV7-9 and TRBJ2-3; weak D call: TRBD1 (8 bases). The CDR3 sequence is CASSPRQGRADTQYF. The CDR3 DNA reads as TGTGCCAGCAGCCCGAGACAGGGGAGGGCAGATACGCAGTATTTT.